The sequence of this TCR beta chain was determined in a study of long-term antiretroviral therapy in people with HIV. Germline loops: CDR1 MDHEN, CDR2 SYDVKM. With 3 bases removed from V and 4 bases from J, the gap between germline ends came to 12 bases. The CDR3 runs to 14 residues. Broader study findings: The repertoire was dominated at all time points by clones expanded before ART.

As to this clone: What it binds is not known.

It was version v3.0 of the immunoSEQ assay that was run at survey level. Repertoires were generated with immunoSEQ multiplex PCR, while TCRdb's copy carries only in-frame clones and drops some. The sample has approximately 35,000 clones; 75% to 90% are singletons. This receptor was obtained from a man aged 18-30 years with HIV. The material was unsorted PBMCs, obtained 2.2 years after starting antiretroviral therapy. The chain employs TRBV28 and TRBJ1-2, with D possibly TRBD1 on 6 matching bases. The chain's CDR3 is CASSFVGASYGYTF. For the CDR3, the DNA is TGTGCCAGCAGTTTCGTGGGGGCTAGCTATGGCTACACCTTC.